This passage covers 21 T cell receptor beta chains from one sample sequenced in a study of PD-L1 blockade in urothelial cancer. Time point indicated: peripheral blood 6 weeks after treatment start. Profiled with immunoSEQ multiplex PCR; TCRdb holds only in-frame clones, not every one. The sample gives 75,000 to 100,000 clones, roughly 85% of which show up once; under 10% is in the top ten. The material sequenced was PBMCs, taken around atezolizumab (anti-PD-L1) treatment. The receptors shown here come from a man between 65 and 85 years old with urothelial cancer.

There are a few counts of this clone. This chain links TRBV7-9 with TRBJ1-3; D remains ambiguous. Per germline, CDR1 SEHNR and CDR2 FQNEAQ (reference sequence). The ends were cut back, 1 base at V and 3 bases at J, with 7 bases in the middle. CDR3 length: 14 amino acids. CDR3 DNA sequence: TGTGCCAGCAGCTTAGGCTCAGTTGGAAACACCATATATTTT. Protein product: CASSLGSVGNTIYF.

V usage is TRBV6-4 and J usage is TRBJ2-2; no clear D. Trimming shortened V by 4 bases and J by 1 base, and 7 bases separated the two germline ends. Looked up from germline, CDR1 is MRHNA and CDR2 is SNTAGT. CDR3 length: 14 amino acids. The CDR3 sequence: CASSAYMNTGELFF. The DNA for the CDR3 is TGTGCCAGCAGTGCTTACATGAACACCGGGGAGCTGTTTTTT.

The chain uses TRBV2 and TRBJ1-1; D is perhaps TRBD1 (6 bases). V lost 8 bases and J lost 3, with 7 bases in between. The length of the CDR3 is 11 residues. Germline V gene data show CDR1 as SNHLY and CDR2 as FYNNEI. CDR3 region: CASYRDTEAFF. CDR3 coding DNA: TGTGCCAGCTACAGGGACACTGAAGCTTTCTTT.

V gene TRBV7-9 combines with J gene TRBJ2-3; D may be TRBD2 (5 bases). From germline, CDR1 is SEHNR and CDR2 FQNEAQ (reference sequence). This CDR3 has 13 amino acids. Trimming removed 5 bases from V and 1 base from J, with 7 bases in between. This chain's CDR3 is CASSARGTDTQYF. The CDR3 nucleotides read TGTGCCAGCAGCGCGAGGGGCACAGATACGCAGTATTTT. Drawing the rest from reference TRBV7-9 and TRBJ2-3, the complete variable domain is DTGVSQNPRHKITKRGQNVTFRCDPISEHNRLYWYRQTLGQGPEFLTYFQNEAQLEKSRLLSDRFSAERPKGSFSTLEIQRTEQGDSAMYLCASSARGTDTQYFGPGTRLTVL.

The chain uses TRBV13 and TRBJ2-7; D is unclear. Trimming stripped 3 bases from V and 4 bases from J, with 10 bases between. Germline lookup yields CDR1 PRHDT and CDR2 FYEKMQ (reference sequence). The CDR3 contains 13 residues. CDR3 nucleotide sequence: TGTGCCAGCAGCTTGAACAGTGTTTACGAGCAGTACTTC. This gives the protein CASSLNSVYEQYF.

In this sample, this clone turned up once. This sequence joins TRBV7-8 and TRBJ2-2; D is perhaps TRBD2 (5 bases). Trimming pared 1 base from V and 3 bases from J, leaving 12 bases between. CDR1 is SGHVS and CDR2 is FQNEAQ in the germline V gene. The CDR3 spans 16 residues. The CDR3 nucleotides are TGTGCCAGCAGCTTAGGGGCTAGCCCATACACCGGGGAGCTGTTTTTT. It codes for CASSLGASPYTGELFF.

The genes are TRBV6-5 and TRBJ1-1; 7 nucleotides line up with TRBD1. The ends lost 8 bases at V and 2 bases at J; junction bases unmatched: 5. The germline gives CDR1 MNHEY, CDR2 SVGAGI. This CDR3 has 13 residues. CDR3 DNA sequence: TGTGCCAGCTTTGGACAGGATAACACTGAAGCTTTCTTT. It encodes CASFGQDNTEAFF.

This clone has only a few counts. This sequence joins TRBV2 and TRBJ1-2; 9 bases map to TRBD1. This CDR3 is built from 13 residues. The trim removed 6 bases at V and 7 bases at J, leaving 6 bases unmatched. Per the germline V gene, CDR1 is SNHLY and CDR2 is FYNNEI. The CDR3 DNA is TGTGCCAGCAGCGTACAGGGGGCTGTTGGCTACACCTTC. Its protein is CASSVQGAVGYTF. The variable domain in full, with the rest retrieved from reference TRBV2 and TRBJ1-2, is EPEVTQTPSHQVTQMGQEVILRCVPISNHLYFYWYRQILGQKVEFLVSFYNNEISEKSEIFDDQFSVERPDGSNFTLKIRSTKLEDSAMYFCASSVQGAVGYTFGSGTRLTVV.

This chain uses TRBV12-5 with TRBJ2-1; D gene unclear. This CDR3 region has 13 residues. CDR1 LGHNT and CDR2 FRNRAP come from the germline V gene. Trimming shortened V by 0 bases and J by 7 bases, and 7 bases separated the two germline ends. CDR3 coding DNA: TGTGCTAGTGGTTTGGTAAACAAGAATGAGCAGTTCTTC. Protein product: CASGLVNKNEQFF. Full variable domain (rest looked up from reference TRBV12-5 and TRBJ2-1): DARVTQTPRHKVTEMGQEVTMRCQPILGHNTVFWYRQTMMQGLELLAYFRNRAPLDDSGMPKDRFSAEMPDATLATLKIQPSEPRDSAVYFCASGLVNKNEQFFGPGTRLTVL.

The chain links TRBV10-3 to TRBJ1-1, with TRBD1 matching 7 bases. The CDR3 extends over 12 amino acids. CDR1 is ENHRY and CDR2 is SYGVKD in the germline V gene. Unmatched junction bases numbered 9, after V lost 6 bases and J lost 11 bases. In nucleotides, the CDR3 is TGTGCCATCAGCCCTAGGGCAGGGGGGGCTTTCTTT. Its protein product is CAISPRAGGAFF.

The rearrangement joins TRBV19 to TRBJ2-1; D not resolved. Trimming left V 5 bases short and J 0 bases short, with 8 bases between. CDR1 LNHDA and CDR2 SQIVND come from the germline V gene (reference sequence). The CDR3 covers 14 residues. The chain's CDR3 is CASSFPSSYNEQFF. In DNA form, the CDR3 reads TGTGCCAGTAGTTTCCCGAGCTCCTACAATGAGCAGTTCTTC.

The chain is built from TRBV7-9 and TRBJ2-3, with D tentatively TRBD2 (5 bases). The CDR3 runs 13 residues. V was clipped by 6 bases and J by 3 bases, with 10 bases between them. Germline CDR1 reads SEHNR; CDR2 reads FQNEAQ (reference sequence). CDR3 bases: TGTGCCAGCAGTAATACGGGGACAGATACGCAGTATTTT. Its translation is CASSNTGTDTQYF.

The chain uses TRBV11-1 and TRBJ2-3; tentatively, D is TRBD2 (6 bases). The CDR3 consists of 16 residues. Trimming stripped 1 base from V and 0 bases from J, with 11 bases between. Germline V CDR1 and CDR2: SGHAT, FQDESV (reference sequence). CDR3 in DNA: TGTGCCAGCAGCTTAGTCGGGGGAACTAGCACAGATACGCAGTATTTT. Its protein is CASSLVGGTSTDTQYF.

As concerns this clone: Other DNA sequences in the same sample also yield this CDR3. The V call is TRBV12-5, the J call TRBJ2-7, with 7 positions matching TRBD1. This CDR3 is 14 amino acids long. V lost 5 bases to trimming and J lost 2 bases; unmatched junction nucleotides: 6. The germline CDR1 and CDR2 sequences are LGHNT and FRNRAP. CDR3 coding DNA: TGTGCTAGTGGTCCTCCGGGACAGCCCTACGAGCAGTACTTC. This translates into CASGPPGQPYEQYF.

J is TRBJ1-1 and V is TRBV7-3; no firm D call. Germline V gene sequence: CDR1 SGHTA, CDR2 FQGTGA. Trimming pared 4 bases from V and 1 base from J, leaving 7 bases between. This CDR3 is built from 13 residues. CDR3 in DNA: TGTGCCAGCAGCTCTCGACAGAACACTGAAGCTTTCTTT. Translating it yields CASSSRQNTEAFF.

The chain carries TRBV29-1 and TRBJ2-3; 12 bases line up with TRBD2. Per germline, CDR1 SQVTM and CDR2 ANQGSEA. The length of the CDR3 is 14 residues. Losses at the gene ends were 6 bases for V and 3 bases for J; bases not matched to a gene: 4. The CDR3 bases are TGCAGCGTGCAAACTAGCGGGAGGACAGATACGCAGTATTTT. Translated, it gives CSVQTSGRTDTQYF.

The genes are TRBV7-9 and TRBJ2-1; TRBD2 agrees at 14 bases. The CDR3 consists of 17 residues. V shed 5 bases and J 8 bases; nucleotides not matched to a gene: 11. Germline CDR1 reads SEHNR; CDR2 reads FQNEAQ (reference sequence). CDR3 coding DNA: TGTGCCAGCAGCCCACCTTGGGGGACTAGCGGGAGCTATGAGCAGTTCTTC. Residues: CASSPPWGTSGSYEQFF.

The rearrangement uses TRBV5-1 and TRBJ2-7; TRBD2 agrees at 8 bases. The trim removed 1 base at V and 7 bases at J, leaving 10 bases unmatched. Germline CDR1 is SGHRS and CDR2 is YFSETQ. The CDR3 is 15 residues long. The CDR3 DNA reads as TGCGCCAGCAGCTTGACTAGCGGAACATCTACGGAGCAGTACTTC. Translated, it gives CASSLTSGTSTEQYF.

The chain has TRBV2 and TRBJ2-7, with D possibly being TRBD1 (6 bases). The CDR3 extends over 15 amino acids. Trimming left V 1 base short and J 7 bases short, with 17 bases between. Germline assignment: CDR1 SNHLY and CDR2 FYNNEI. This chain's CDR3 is CASSEGLQGPTEQYF. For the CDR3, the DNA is TGTGCCAGCAGTGAAGGGTTACAGGGACCCACGGAGCAGTACTTC.

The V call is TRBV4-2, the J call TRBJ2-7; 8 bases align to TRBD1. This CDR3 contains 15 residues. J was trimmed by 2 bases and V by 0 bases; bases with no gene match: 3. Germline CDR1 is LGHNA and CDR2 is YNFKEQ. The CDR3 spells CASSQDPGGPYEQYF. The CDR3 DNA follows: TGTGCCAGCAGCCAAGACCCAGGGGGCCCCTACGAGCAGTACTTC.

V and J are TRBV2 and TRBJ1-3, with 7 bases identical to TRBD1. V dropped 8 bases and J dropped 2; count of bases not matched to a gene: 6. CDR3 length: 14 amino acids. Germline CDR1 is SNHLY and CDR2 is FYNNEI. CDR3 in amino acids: CASRDRDPGNTIYF. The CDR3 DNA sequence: TGTGCCAGCCGCGACAGGGACCCTGGAAACACCATATATTTT. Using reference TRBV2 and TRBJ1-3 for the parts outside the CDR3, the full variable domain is EPEVTQTPSHQVTQMGQEVILRCVPISNHLYFYWYRQILGQKVEFLVSFYNNEISEKSEIFDDQFSVERPDGSNFTLKIRSTKLEDSAMYFCASRDRDPGNTIYFGEGSWLTVV.